The clone carrying this TCR beta chain was seen ten or more times. The investigators amplified TCR beta CDR3 regions from RNA transcripts. Researchers ran a first-round RT-PCR on the TCR CDR3 using the HTBI primer set. One entry per CDR3 protein, called by TCRdb with MiXCR from the multiplex PCR reads. The sample carries about 290,000 distinct CDR3 sequences, about 15% recorded once. This sample is part of a study of T cells in Graves' hyperthyroidism and ophthalmopathy. V was shortened by 6 bases and J by 9 bases, with 12 bases between the two germline ends. Germline CDR1 reads MDHEN; CDR2 reads SYDVKM. The CDR3 loop spans 13 amino acids.

The chain carries TRBV28 and TRBJ1-6, with D possibly matching TRBD1 (5 bases). The specimen was blood. The sequence was collected from a woman aged 55-69 years with Graves' ophthalmopathy. The CDR3 sequence: CASRTAVGSPLHF. The CDR3 region has the DNA TGTGCCAGCAGGACAGCTGTGGGTTCACCCCTCCACTTT.